This T cell receptor (beta chain) was retrieved from a study of regulatory T cells in long-lasting Graves disease. This clonotype was recorded at least ten times. As for time point: persistent/refractory GD, antithyroid drugs over 5 years with positive TRAb. With RNA extracted from PBMCs as input, the TCR library was made. Combining iRepertoire HTBI primers with Arm-PCR of CDR3 regions, the authors built TCR beta libraries. TCRdb reprocessed the multiplex PCR reads with MiXCR, giving one entry per CDR3 protein. The repertoire holds about 460,000 distinct CDR3 sequences, about 20% seen once, with around 14% in the top ten. Deletions cut 0 bases from V and 1 base from J, with 9 bases between. The CDR3 length is 14 residues. CDR1 is SQVTM and CDR2 is ANQGSEA in the germline V gene.

The TCR comes from a female donor with Graves disease. The material was peripheral blood mononuclear cells (PBMCs), obtained when the disease was refractory, from a patient treated with antithyroid drugs. The rearrangement links TRBV29-1 to TRBJ1-1, with D possibly matching TRBD1 (5 bases). Here the CDR3 reads CSVEEATANTEAFF. As DNA, the CDR3 is TGCAGCGTTGAAGAGGCGACAGCGAACACTGAAGCTTTCTTT.